Listed below are T cell receptor beta chains from one sample, sequenced in a study of blood T cell repertoires in COVID-19. This table comes from immunoSEQ multiplex PCR, and its TCRdb copy is limited to in-frame clones, with some not included. The sample includes more than 200,000 clones, around 82% of them seen just once. The specimen was peripheral blood. The receptors come from an elderly woman with active or convalescent COVID-19. Both conserved end residues are part of each CDR3. D genes are given only for firm matches. The listing skips clone size in some rows; elsewhere it reads once, few, many or a size class.

TRBV11-3	NA	NA	TRBJ2-1	CASSLGPASSYNEQFF	TGTGCCAGCAGCTTAGGTCCGGCTAGCTCCTACAATGAGCAGTTCTTC
TRBV4-2	NA	NA	TRBJ2-1	CASSQGEAGFGNEQFF	TGTGCCAGCAGCCAAGGGGAGGCAGGTTTCGGCAATGAGCAGTTCTTC
TRBV6-5	TRBD2	NA	TRBJ2-1	CASSLRLAVYNEQFF	TGTGCCAGCAGTCTCCGACTAGCGGTGTACAATGAGCAGTTCTTC
TRBV3-1/TRBV3-2	TRBD2	NA	TRBJ2-3	CASSQSPGLAAGTDTQYF	TGTGCCAGCAGCCAATCGCCGGGACTAGCGGCAGGCACAGATACGCAGTATTTT
TRBV5-4	NA	NA	TRBJ1-6	CASSQGGQSRFNSPLHF	TGTGCCAGCAGCCAAGGCGGACAGAGTAGATTTAATTCACCCCTCCACTTT
TRBV2	TRBD1	NA	TRBJ1-1	CASSILKVGQEAFF	TGTGCCAGCAGCATCCTAAAAGTGGGACAGGAAGCTTTCTTT
TRBV28	TRBD1	NA	TRBJ1-5	CASSPRTGGGNQPQHF	TGTGCCAGCAGTCCCCGGACAGGGGGAGGCAATCAGCCCCAGCATTTT
TRBV7-2	NA	NA	TRBJ1-5	CASSFITGFQPQHF	TGTGCCAGCAGCTTCATCACCGGGTTTCAGCCCCAGCATTTT
TRBV3-1/TRBV3-2	NA	NA	TRBJ2-3	CAGSQDRAGTTTDTQYF	TGTGCCGGCAGCCAAGATAGGGCGGGAACTACCACAGATACGCAGTATTTT
TRBV19	NA	few	TRBJ2-2	CASSIQGSTGELFF	TGTGCCAGTAGTATTCAGGGGTCCACCGGGGAGCTGTTTTTT
TRBV24-1	TRBD1	NA	TRBJ2-3	CATSDSGTATDTQYF	TGTGCCACCAGTGACTCCGGGACAGCCACAGATACGCAGTATTTT
TRBV11-2	TRBD1	NA	TRBJ1-2	CASSFLGPTGVGYGYTF	TGTGCCAGCAGCTTTTTGGGACCGACAGGGGTAGGCTATGGCTACACCTTC
TRBV3-1/TRBV3-2	TRBD1	NA	TRBJ1-2	CASSQPTGSHNYGYTF	TGTGCCAGCAGCCAACCGACAGGGAGCCATAACTATGGCTACACCTTC
TRBV18	TRBD1	NA	TRBJ2-1	CASSLGQGAAGQFF	TGTGCCAGCTCCCTCGGACAGGGGGCCGCCGGGCAGTTCTTC
TRBV11-2	TRBD2	NA	TRBJ2-2	CASRLEGSGRGELFF	TGTGCCAGCAGATTAGAGGGCAGCGGGAGAGGGGAGCTGTTTTTT
TRBV5-5	TRBD1	NA	TRBJ2-5	CASSSRQGEETQYF	TGTGCCAGCAGCTCAAGACAGGGGGAAGAGACCCAGTACTTC
TRBV7-2	TRBD2	NA	TRBJ2-4	CASSPARLAGGQENIQYF	TGTGCCAGCAGCCCCGCAAGACTAGCGGGGGGGCAAGAAAACATTCAGTACTTC
TRBV7-2	NA	NA	TRBJ2-7	CASSSQVGRGEQYF	TGTGCCAGCAGCTCCCAGGTGGGGCGCGGCGAGCAGTACTTC
TRBV19	TRBD2	NA	TRBJ2-1	CASSIPPGTSGRGNEQFF	TGTGCCAGTAGTATCCCTCCCGGGACTAGCGGGAGGGGCAATGAGCAGTTCTTC
TRBV5-4	TRBD2	NA	TRBJ2-5	CASSLDGLAGGTQYF	TGTGCCAGCAGCTTGGACGGACTAGCGGGGGGGACCCAGTACTTC
TRBV10-3	NA	NA	TRBJ1-6	CAATEEGYSPLHF	TGTGCCGCAACTGAGGAGGGCTATTCACCCCTCCACTTT
TRBV5-6	NA	NA	TRBJ1-2	CASSLSPGSYGYTF	TGTGCCAGCAGCTTGAGCCCGGGATCTTATGGCTACACCTTC
TRBV29-1	NA	NA	TRBJ2-5	CSVGDFPGETQYF	TGCAGCGTTGGGGACTTCCCAGGGGAGACCCAGTACTTC
TRBV9	NA	NA	TRBJ1-2	CASSGNGGVYGYTF	TGTGCCAGCAGCGGTAATGGGGGGGTCTATGGCTACACCTTC
TRBV2	TRBD2	NA	TRBJ2-1	CASRDPSGRAYNEQFF	TGTGCCAGCAGGGATCCTAGCGGGAGGGCCTACAATGAGCAGTTCTTC
TRBV6-5	NA	once	TRBJ1-2	CASTTGYNGYTF	TGTGCCAGCACTACAGGGTATAATGGCTACACCTTC
TRBV10-3	NA	once	TRBJ1-2	CAISGVRPQGLANYGYTF	TGTGCCATCAGTGGGGTCCGACCGCAGGGATTAGCTAACTATGGCTACACCTTC
TRBV3-1/TRBV3-2	TRBD1	NA	TRBJ1-1	CASSQGDRANTEAFF	TGTGCCAGCAGCCAAGGGGACAGGGCGAATACTGAAGCTTTCTTT
TRBV27	NA	NA	TRBJ2-7	CASSSGTLRGEQYF	TGTGCCAGCAGTTCCGGGACTCTCAGGGGGGAGCAGTACTTC
TRBV3-1/TRBV3-2	TRBD1	NA	TRBJ1-1	CASSQALTGGNTEAFF	TGTGCCAGCAGCCAAGCCCTTACAGGGGGGAACACTGAAGCTTTCTTT
TRBV18	TRBD2	NA	TRBJ2-2	CASSPTSLGTGELFF	TGTGCCAGCTCACCGACTAGCTTGGGTACCGGGGAGCTGTTTTTT
TRBV28	TRBD1	once	TRBJ1-2	CATRDSLISGYTF	TGTGCCACCCGGGACAGCCTTATCTCGGGCTACACCTTC
TRBV6-1	NA	few	TRBJ1-2	CASSEVTGKAARYTF	TGTGCCAGCAGTGAAGTTACAGGGAAGGCGGCCCGCTACACCTTC
TRBV25-1	TRBD2	NA	TRBJ2-1	CASLGGTGSYNEQFF	TGTGCCAGCTTGGGGGGGACGGGGTCCTACAATGAGCAGTTCTTC
TRBV5-5	NA	NA	TRBJ1-3	CASSLRLVLQSSGNTIYF	TGTGCCAGCAGCTTGCGGTTGGTTTTACAGAGCTCTGGAAACACCATATATTTT
TRBV4-1	NA	NA	TRBJ1-2	CASSQVDTNYGYTF	TGCGCCAGCAGCCAAGTCGACACTAACTATGGCTACACCTTC
TRBV11-1	NA	once	TRBJ2-3	CASSLNRSPDTQYF	TGTGCCAGCAGCCTGAATCGGTCCCCAGATACGCAGTATTTT
TRBV10-3	TRBD1	NA	TRBJ2-7	CAISGTGGHYEQYF	TGTGCCATCAGCGGGACAGGCGGGCACTACGAGCAGTACTTC
TRBV18	NA	NA	TRBJ2-5	CASSLSSGAIGETQYF	TGTGCCAGCTCCCTCTCATCAGGGGCAATTGGGGAGACCCAGTACTTC